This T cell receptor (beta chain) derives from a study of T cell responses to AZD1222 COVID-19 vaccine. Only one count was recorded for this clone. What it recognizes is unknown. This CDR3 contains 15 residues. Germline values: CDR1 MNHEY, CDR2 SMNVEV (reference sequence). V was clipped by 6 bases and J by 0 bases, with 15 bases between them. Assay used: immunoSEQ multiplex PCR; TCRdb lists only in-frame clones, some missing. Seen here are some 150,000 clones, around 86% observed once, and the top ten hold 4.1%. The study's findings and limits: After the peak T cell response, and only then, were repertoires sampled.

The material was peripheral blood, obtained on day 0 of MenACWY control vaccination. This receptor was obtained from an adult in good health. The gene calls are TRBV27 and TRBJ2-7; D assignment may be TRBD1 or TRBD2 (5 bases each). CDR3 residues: CASRDVWGSSYEQYF. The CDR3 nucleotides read TGTGCCAGCAGAGACGTGTGGGGGAGCTCCTACGAGCAGTACTTC.